One and the same sample provided the 25 T cell receptor beta chains below, sequenced in a study of PD-1 blockade in classical Hodgkin lymphoma. Stated time point: cycle 4 day 1 (C4D1), after five to seven weeks of nivolumab. In every patient, relapse followed autologous stem cell transplantation, while exposure to brentuximab vedotin differed. Sequenced by immunoSEQ multiplex PCR; TCRdb stores in-frame clones only, minus some. The sample gives 43,000 or so clones, 78% of which show up once; less than 40% is in the top ten. Source: peripheral blood mononuclear cells (PBMCs), taken before the fourth cycle of nivolumab. The receptors originated from a human donor with classical Hodgkin lymphoma.

J is TRBJ2-2 and V is TRBV5-4; 7 bases line up with TRBD2. Per germline, CDR1 SGHNT and CDR2 YYREEE (reference sequence). V shed 3 bases and J 5 bases; nucleotides not matched to a gene: 4. The CDR3 is 14 residues long. The CDR3: CASSYSGATGELFF. The CDR3 DNA is TGTGCCAGCAGCTACAGCGGGGCTACCGGGGAGCTGTTTTTT.

The chain uses TRBV19 and TRBJ1-2; D gene unclear. In germline, CDR1 is LNHDA, CDR2 SQIVND (reference sequence). The germline V and J ends were trimmed by 0 bases and 5 bases, with 22 bases remaining between them. The CDR3 totals 18 residues. CDR3 sequence reads: CASSIDSTFPSDGYGYTF. As DNA, the CDR3 is TGTGCCAGTAGTATAGATTCCACCTTCCCCTCCGACGGATATGGCTACACCTTC.

The V gene is TRBV7-9, the J gene TRBJ2-5; D may be TRBD1 (6 bases). Trimming took 6 bases from V and 0 from J, leaving 8 bases between them. Per germline, CDR1 SEHNR and CDR2 FQNEAQ (reference sequence). The CDR3 has 13 amino acids. The DNA of the CDR3 is TGTGCCAGCAGACGGACAGACCAAGAGACCCAGTACTTC. Its translation is CASRRTDQETQYF.

This clone was seen a handful of times. This chain uses TRBV10-3 with TRBJ1-1; D remains ambiguous. Germline lookup yields CDR1 ENHRY and CDR2 SYGVKD. There are 12 residues in the CDR3. V was pared by 10 bases and J by 1 base, with 10 bases between. The DNA for the CDR3 is TGTGCCACTCGGACGGGGAACACTGAAGCTTTCTTT. Translation: CATRTGNTEAFF.

The CDR3: CASGASGVETQYF. The CDR3 DNA reads TGTGCTAGTGGGGCTAGTGGTGTGGAGACCCAGTACTTC. V and J are TRBV12-5 and TRBJ2-5; D ambiguous. Germline V CDR1 and CDR2: LGHNT, FRNRAP. This CDR3 comprises 13 residues. Trimming pared 6 bases from V and 5 bases from J, leaving 13 bases between. Looking up the rest from reference TRBV12-5 and TRBJ2-5 gives the full variable domain: DARVTQTPRHKVTEMGQEVTMRCQPILGHNTVFWYRQTMMQGLELLAYFRNRAPLDDSGMPKDRFSAEMPDATLATLKIQPSEPRDSAVYFCASGASGVETQYFGPGTRLLVL.

The chain is built from TRBV10-3 and TRBJ2-7; D not resolved. Trimming took off 4 bases at V and 0 bases at J, with 4 bases between the two ends. The germline V gene encodes CDR1 ENHRY and CDR2 SYGVKD. CDR3 length: 12 amino acids. The CDR3 loop reads CAISAGSYEQYF. The CDR3 nucleotides are TGTGCCATCAGTGCCGGCTCCTACGAGCAGTACTTC.

The chain couples TRBV6-6 to TRBJ2-3; D tentatively fits TRBD1 or TRBD2 (6 bases each). This CDR3 comprises 14 residues. Germline values: CDR1 MNHNY, CDR2 SVGAGI (reference sequence). V was trimmed by 7 bases and J by 4 bases, leaving 15 bases between them. The CDR3 sequence: CASTYGGLSDTQYF. The CDR3 DNA sequence: TGTGCCAGCACGTACGGGGGCCTGTCAGATACGCAGTATTTT.

This clone has a handful of counts. V usage is TRBV15 and J usage is TRBJ1-6; 10 bases are a match to TRBD1. V gave up 6 bases and J gave up 9 bases; unmatched junction bases: 2. Germline V CDR1 and CDR2: LNHNV, YYDKDF (reference sequence). The CDR3 totals 13 residues. CDR3 coding DNA: TGTGCCACCAGGGGACAGGGGACTTCACCCCTCCACTTT. This gives the protein CATRGQGTSPLHF.

The genes are TRBV6-5 and TRBJ1-1; perhaps TRBD1 as D (5 bases). Trimming took off 2 bases at V and 0 bases at J, with 13 bases between the two ends. The CDR3 loop spans 16 amino acids. Per the germline V gene, CDR1 is MNHEY and CDR2 is SVGAGI. CDR3 in amino acids: CASSYAAGGMNTEAFF. CDR3 nucleotides: TGTGCCAGCAGTTACGCGGCTGGGGGGATGAACACTGAAGCTTTCTTT.

The rearrangement joins TRBV5-8 to TRBJ1-5; no clear D gene. Trimming removed 4 bases at V and 0 bases at J, with 17 bases between. There are 17 residues in the CDR3. Germline V gene lookup returns CDR1 SGHTS and CDR2 YDEGEE. The CDR3 bases are TGTGCCAGCAGCCAAACGCGAGCGGTTTTTAGCAATCAGCCCCAGCATTTT. Amino acid sequence: CASSQTRAVFSNQPQHF.

This clone was observed a few times. The chain uses TRBV10-3 and TRBJ1-3; the D is unclear. The CDR3 is 12 residues long. Germline CDR1 and CDR2: ENHRY and SYGVKD. Trimming stripped 8 bases from V and 4 bases from J, with 9 bases between. CDR3 protein: CAISPGGNTIYF. In DNA form, the CDR3 reads TGTGCCATCTCCCCGGGGGGAAACACCATATATTTT.

The chain recombines TRBV19 with TRBJ2-1, with TRBD2 matching over 12 bases. Germline CDR1 LNHDA, CDR2 SQIVND (reference sequence). The CDR3 spans 16 residues. With V trimmed by 5 bases and J by 6 bases, 8 bases remained unmatched. The CDR3 bases are TGTGCCAGTAGTGCCTTACTAGCGGGGGGCTCCAATGAGCAGTTCTTC. Amino acids: CASSALLAGGSNEQFF.

This chain connects TRBV6-1 to TRBJ2-7; no firm D call. V shed 10 bases and J shed 2 bases, with 6 bases lying between them. The CDR3 sequence is 10 residues long. Germline V gives CDR1 MNHNS, CDR2 SASEGT. This CDR3 is CATHPYEQYF. The CDR3 coding sequence is TGTGCCACTCACCCCTACGAGCAGTACTTC.

The genes are TRBV6-1 and TRBJ2-1, with D possibly being TRBD1 (5 bases). Germline CDR1 and CDR2: MNHNS and SASEGT. This CDR3 contains 14 residues. Between the trimmed V and J ends, which lost 7 bases and 2 bases, there was a span of 12 bases. The CDR3 DNA follows: TGTGCCAGCAAGGGGATCTTCACCTACAATGAGCAGTTCTTC. Amino acids: CASKGIFTYNEQFF.

The rearrangement links TRBV6-6 to TRBJ1-5; 9 nucleotides line up with TRBD1. Per germline, CDR1 MNHNY and CDR2 SVGAGI (reference sequence). The CDR3 runs to 15 residues. Unmatched junction bases numbered 2, after V lost 0 bases and J lost 5 bases. CDR3 sequence reads: CASSYSGDRDQPQHF. CDR3 in DNA: TGTGCCAGCAGTTACTCTGGGGACAGGGATCAGCCCCAGCATTTT.

The chain couples TRBV6-6 to TRBJ2-1; perhaps TRBD2 as D (7 bases). This CDR3 spans 15 amino acids. Trimming shortened V by 0 bases and J by 4 bases, and 10 bases separated the two germline ends. The V gene's germline CDR1 is MNHNY and CDR2 SVGAGI (reference sequence). This CDR3 is CASSYSGGVYNEQFF. CDR3 DNA: TGTGCCAGCAGTTACTCAGGGGGGGTTTACAATGAGCAGTTCTTC.

V usage is TRBV30 and J usage is TRBJ2-6, with 7 bases matching TRBD1. V lost 2 bases to trimming and J lost 0 bases; unmatched junction nucleotides: 1. The CDR3 has 15 amino acids. Germline V CDR1 and CDR2: GTSNPN, SVGIG (reference sequence). Written as DNA, the CDR3 is TGTGCCTGGAGTTCAGGGGGCTCTGGGGCCAACGTCCTGACTTTC. Protein: CAWSSGGSGANVLTF.

This sequence joins TRBV7-3 and TRBJ2-5, with D hard to call. Germline CDR1 and CDR2: SGHTA and FQGTGA. V lost 5 bases, J lost 5 bases, and 12 bases lay in between. This CDR3 has 13 amino acids. The CDR3 spells CASSPQPEETQYF. The CDR3 coding sequence is TGTGCCAGCAGCCCACAACCTGAGGAGACCCAGTACTTC.

The chain employs TRBV19 and TRBJ2-6; 8 bases fit TRBD1. In germline, CDR1 is LNHDA, CDR2 SQIVND (reference sequence). After removal of 4 bases from V and 3 bases from J, the junction contained 2 bases not matched to a gene. The CDR3 is made up of 15 amino acids. In nucleotides, the CDR3 is TGTGCCAGTAGTACTGGACAGGGTGGGGCCAACGTCCTGACTTTC. Translation gives CASSTGQGGANVLTF.

This chain uses TRBV7-3 with TRBJ1-1; D is unresolved. CDR1 is SGHTA, CDR2 FQGTGA, per germline. Trimming pared 1 base from V and 1 base from J, leaving 4 bases between. CDR3 length: 13 amino acids. This CDR3 reads CASSLRRNTEAFF. The CDR3 DNA is TGTGCCAGCAGCTTAAGGAGGAACACTGAAGCTTTCTTT.

This chain links TRBV4-3 with TRBJ2-7; 7 nucleotides align to TRBD2. The CDR3 runs to 17 residues. The junction had 8 bases not matched to a gene; V was cut back by 0 bases and J by 0 bases. CDR1 is LGHNA, CDR2 YSLEER, per germline. CDR3 protein: CASSQDGAGVSSYEQYF. The CDR3 DNA follows: TGCGCCAGCAGCCAAGATGGGGCGGGGGTGAGCTCCTACGAGCAGTACTTC.

Ten or more counts support this clone. The chain couples TRBV27 to TRBJ1-4, with D perhaps matching TRBD1 (6 bases). Looked up from germline, CDR1 is MNHEY and CDR2 is SMNVEV (reference sequence). CDR3 length: 16 residues. V was clipped by 3 bases and J by 8 bases, with 19 bases between them. The DNA of the CDR3 is TGTGCCAGCAGTTTCAACCGGGACACCCAAAGGGAAAAACTGTTTTTT. It codes for CASSFNRDTQREKLFF.

Many counts were recorded for this clone. The J gene is TRBJ2-1, the V gene TRBV6-1, with 7 positions matching TRBD2. The CDR3 totals 14 residues. CDR1 and CDR2 (germline): MNHNS, SASEGT. V trimming: 7 bases; J trimming: 4 bases; junction bases outside the gene matches: 7. The CDR3 sequence is CASTASGKYNEQFF. The CDR3 DNA sequence: TGTGCCAGCACTGCTAGCGGAAAATACAATGAGCAGTTCTTC.

The rearrangement links TRBV7-9 to TRBJ2-3, with D unclear. V was shortened by 4 bases and J by 4 bases, with 18 bases between the two germline ends. Germline V gene sequence: CDR1 SEHNR, CDR2 FQNEAQ (reference sequence). This CDR3 is built from 16 residues. The CDR3 coding sequence is TGTGCCAGCAGCTACCGACGCGAGCCCCGAGCAGATACGCAGTATTTT. The encoded protein is CASSYRREPRADTQYF.

Concerning this clone itself: Other DNA sequences in the sample encode the same CDR3. The rearrangement joins TRBV5-1 to TRBJ1-1; the match to TRBD1 covers 7 bases. Per the germline V gene, CDR1 is SGHRS and CDR2 is YFSETQ. The trim removed 0 bases at V and 1 base at J, leaving 3 bases unmatched. The CDR3 runs to 15 residues. The CDR3 sequence: CASSLETGTNTEAFF. In DNA, the CDR3 is TGCGCCAGCAGCTTGGAGACAGGGACGAACACTGAAGCTTTCTTT.